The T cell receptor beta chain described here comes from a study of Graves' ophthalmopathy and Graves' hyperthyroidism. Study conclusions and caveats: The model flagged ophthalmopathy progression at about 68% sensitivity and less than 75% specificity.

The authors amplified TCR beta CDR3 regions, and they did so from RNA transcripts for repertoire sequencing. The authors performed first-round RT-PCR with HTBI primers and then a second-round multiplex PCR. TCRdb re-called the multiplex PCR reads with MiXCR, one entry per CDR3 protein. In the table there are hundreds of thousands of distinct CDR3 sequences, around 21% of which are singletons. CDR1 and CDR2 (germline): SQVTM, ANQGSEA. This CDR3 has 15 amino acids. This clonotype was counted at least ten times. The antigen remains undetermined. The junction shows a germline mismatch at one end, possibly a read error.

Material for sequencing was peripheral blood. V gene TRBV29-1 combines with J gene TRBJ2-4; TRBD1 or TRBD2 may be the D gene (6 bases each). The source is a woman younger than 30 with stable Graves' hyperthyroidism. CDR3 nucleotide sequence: TGCAGCGGCTGGGTGAAGGGGGGCCAAGGAAACATTAAGTACTTC. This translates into CSGWVKGGQGNIKYF. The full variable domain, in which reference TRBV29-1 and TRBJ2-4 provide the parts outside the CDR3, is SAVISQKPSRDICQRGTSLTIQCQVDSQVTMMFWYRQQPGQSLTLIATANQGSEATYESGFVIDKFPISRPNLTFSTLTVSNMSPEDSSIYLCSGWVKGGQGNIKYFGAGTRLSVL.